These 22 T cell receptor beta chains were all obtained from the same sample, sequenced in a study of T cells in Graves' hyperthyroidism and ophthalmopathy. From RNA transcripts, TCR beta CDR3 regions were amplified. Primed by the HTBI set, a first-round RT-PCR was run on the TCR CDR3. TCRdb reprocessed the multiplex PCR reads via MiXCR and lists one record per CDR3 protein. The data hold about 560,000 distinct CDR3 sequences, with 16% observed a single time. The sequenced sample consisted of blood. All receptors come from a woman aged 18-29 years with Graves' hyperthyroidism.

This clonotype was detected ten times or more. CDR3 residues: CASRLAGGSTDTQYF. The CDR3 nucleotides read TGTGCCAGCAGACTAGCGGGGGGGAGTACAGATACGCAGTATTTT. V and J are TRBV6-1 and TRBJ2-3, with TRBD2 identical over 13 bases. The CDR3 runs to 15 residues. V lost 6 bases, J lost 3 bases, and 3 bases stayed unmatched. The germline CDR1 and CDR2 sequences are MNHNS and SASEGT.

At least ten counts were recorded for this clonotype. This chain links TRBV20-1 with TRBJ2-7, with TRBD2 as a possible D gene (6 bases). V was clipped by 7 bases and J by 2 bases, with 15 bases between them. The CDR3 extends over 13 amino acids. The germline V gene encodes CDR1 DFQATT and CDR2 SNEGSKA (reference sequence). CDR3 coding DNA: TGCAGTGTAAGCGGGCGGGAACCCTACGAGCAGTACTTC. Translating gives CSVSGREPYEQYF.

J is TRBJ1-2 and V is TRBV28; no clear D gene. V was pared by 3 bases and J by 8 bases, with 7 bases between. The V gene's germline CDR1 is MDHEN and CDR2 SYDVKM. The CDR3 runs 11 residues. This CDR3 is CASSFNKGYTF. DNA of the CDR3: TGTGCCAGCAGTTTTAATAAAGGCTACACCTTC.

The table lists this clonotype with many counts. This rearrangement joins TRBV11-2 to TRBJ2-5; D may correspond to TRBD1 or TRBD2 (5 bases each). Germline CDR1 and CDR2: SGHAT and FQNNGV. The CDR3 covers 16 residues. Trimming cost V 7 bases and J 1 base, with 19 bases left between them. This CDR3 reads CASTTPGARFQETQYF. The CDR3 region has the DNA TGTGCCAGCACCACACCCGGGGCACGCTTCCAAGAGACCCAGTACTTC.

This clonotype showed up many times. The chain uses TRBV5-1 and TRBJ1-1, with D perhaps matching TRBD1 (5 bases). V was shortened by 5 bases and J by 6 bases, with 11 bases between the two germline ends. The CDR3 is 12 residues long. In germline, CDR1 is SGHRS, CDR2 YFSETQ. This chain's CDR3 is CASRAGSPEAFF. The CDR3 DNA sequence: TGCGCCAGCAGGGCAGGGTCTCCTGAAGCTTTCTTT.

The chain is built from TRBV29-1 and TRBJ2-7, with D possibly TRBD2 on 5 matching bases. The CDR3 has 13 amino acids. The V and J ends lost 1 base and 4 bases respectively, with 11 bases between them. Germline CDR1 reads SQVTM; CDR2 reads ANQGSEA. This CDR3 reads CSVEGERVYEQYF. Written as DNA, the CDR3 is TGCAGCGTTGAAGGGGAGAGAGTATACGAGCAGTACTTC.

The CDR3 reads CSARSAGDRSSYNSPLHF. CDR3 sequence (DNA): TGCAGTGCGAGGTCGGCGGGGGACAGAAGCTCCTATAATTCACCCCTCCACTTT. This rearrangement joins TRBV20-1 to TRBJ1-6; 7 bases are a match to TRBD1. Germline lookup yields CDR1 DFQATT and CDR2 SNEGSKA (reference sequence). V lost 6 bases, J lost 0 bases, and 14 bases stayed unmatched. The CDR3 totals 18 residues.

This clonotype was seen more than once but under ten times. The chain combines TRBV3-1 with TRBJ2-5; unclear D gene. Trimming took 0 bases from V and 5 from J, leaving 10 bases between them. Germline V gene sequence: CDR1 LGHDT, CDR2 YNNKEL (reference sequence). The CDR3 totals 14 residues. Here the CDR3 DNA reads TGTGCCAGCAGCCAAGATGCGATGGGGGAGACCCAGTACTTC. Amino acid sequence: CASSQDAMGETQYF.

The V and J genes are TRBV6-1 and TRBJ2-1; 8 bases map to TRBD1. The CDR3 is made up of 12 amino acids. J gave up 9 bases and V 2 bases, and 0 bases lay outside the gene matches. Germline lookup yields CDR1 MNHNS and CDR2 SASEGT. The CDR3 is CASSETGGEQFF. The DNA of the CDR3 is TGTGCCAGCAGTGAAACAGGGGGTGAGCAGTTCTTC.

This clonotype was observed many times. The genes are TRBV12-3 or TRBV12-4 and TRBJ2-3; 9 bases align to TRBD2. Trimming cost V 5 bases and J 5 bases; bases outside gene matches: 11. This CDR3 has 16 amino acids. DNA for the CDR3: TGTGCCAGCAGTGGAATTGCGGGAGGGCTTTTAGATACGCAGTATTTT. Translating gives CASSGIAGGLLDTQYF.

This clonotype was seen at least ten times. The chain links TRBV12-3 or TRBV12-4 to TRBJ1-2; a weak D match, TRBD1 (5 bases). This CDR3 has 15 residues. V was shortened by 4 bases and J by 3 bases, with 15 bases between the two germline ends. Here the CDR3 reads CASSSATGHYYGYTF. The CDR3 region has the DNA TGTGCCAGCAGTTCAGCAACCGGACACTACTATGGCTACACCTTC.

Many counts were recorded for this clonotype. This chain uses TRBV7-8 with TRBJ2-7; 9 bases are a match to TRBD2. The V gene's germline CDR1 is SGHVS and CDR2 FQNEAQ. The CDR3 sequence is 16 residues long. J gave up 5 bases and V 5 bases, and 13 bases lay outside the gene matches. In DNA, the CDR3 is TGTGCCAGCAGCCCGAGGCGGGGGGGAACCCCCCACGAGCAGTACTTC. Its protein product is CASSPRRGGTPHEQYF. Full variable domain (rest looked up from reference TRBV7-8 and TRBJ2-7): GAGVSQSPRYKVAKRGQDVALRCDPISGHVSLFWYQQALGQGPEFLTYFQNEAQLDKSGLPSDRFFAERPEGSVSTLKIQRTQQEDSAVYLCASSPRRGGTPHEQYFGPGTRLTVT.

This clonotype was found a few times. This may stem from a read error, because a much larger clone lies one nucleotide away. The rearrangement uses TRBV6-1 and TRBJ2-1, with D perhaps TRBD2 (6 bases). Deletions cut 3 bases from V and 5 bases from J, with 20 bases between. The germline CDR1 and CDR2 sequences are MNHNS and SASEGT. The CDR3 is made up of 17 amino acids. Written as DNA, the CDR3 is TGTGCCAGCAGTGAGATGTACGGGAGAAGGTCCCACAATGAGCAGTTCTTC. Residues: CASSEMYGRRSHNEQFF.

This clonotype was picked up a small number of times. The V and J genes are TRBV11-3 and TRBJ2-3; TRBD2 aligns across 7 bases. This CDR3 comprises 16 residues. After removal of 3 bases from V and 7 bases from J, the junction contained 13 bases not matched to a gene. CDR1 is SGHNT and CDR2 is YENEEA in the germline V gene. Here the CDR3 DNA reads TGTGCCAGCAGCTTTTTGGACTATTCGGGGGGACATACGCAGTATTTT. Translation: CASSFLDYSGGHTQYF.

This clonotype appeared many times. This sequence joins TRBV7-9 and TRBJ2-5; 7 bases agree with TRBD1. The CDR3 contains 14 residues. Germline trimming cut 5 bases from V and 4 bases from J; bases unmatched to any gene: 7. Germline V CDR1 and CDR2: SEHNR, FQNEAQ (reference sequence). The CDR3 DNA is TGTGCCAGCAGCAGTACCGGGACAGCAGAGACCCAGTACTTC. This translates into CASSSTGTAETQYF.

This clonotype appeared a single time. Given a much more abundant clone one base away, this may be a read error. The chain couples TRBV19 to TRBJ1-5, with 7 bases lining up with TRBD1. The V gene's germline CDR1 is LNHDA and CDR2 SQIVND (reference sequence). The junction had 17 bases not matched to a gene; V was cut back by 2 bases and J by 1 base. The CDR3 totals 20 residues. The CDR3 protein is CASSIWRLGDRTGSNQPQHF. The CDR3 nucleotides read TGTGCCAGTAGTATATGGAGGTTAGGGGACAGAACGGGAAGCAATCAGCCCCAGCATTTT.

V is TRBV11-2 and J is TRBJ2-1; 9 bases line up with TRBD2. The germline V gene encodes CDR1 SGHAT and CDR2 FQNNGV. V shed 4 bases, J shed 10 bases, and the junction held 5 bases outside the gene matches. The CDR3 totals 13 residues. The CDR3 coding sequence is TGTGCCAGCAGCTCGCGGAGCGGGAGGGAGCAGTTCTTC. Encoded protein: CASSSRSGREQFF.

This clonotype was seen repeatedly, ten times or more. The chain has TRBV13 and TRBJ2-1, with D perhaps TRBD2 (6 bases). Germline assignment: CDR1 PRHDT and CDR2 FYEKMQ (reference sequence). V was trimmed by 2 bases and J by 2 bases, leaving 19 bases between them. The CDR3 is 18 amino acids. Here the CDR3 reads CASSLKPLGLSPYNEQFF. In DNA form, the CDR3 reads TGTGCCAGCAGCTTAAAGCCGTTGGGACTGTCCCCCTACAATGAGCAGTTCTTC.

This clonotype was seen a few times. The chain carries TRBV9 and TRBJ2-1; D gene ambiguous. V lost 1 base, J lost 8 bases, and 10 bases lay in between. The CDR3 runs 13 residues. Per the germline V gene, CDR1 is SGDLS and CDR2 is YYNGEE. Here the CDR3 DNA reads TGTGCCAGCAGCGTACAAGTTTGGGATGAGCAGTTCTTC. Translation gives CASSVQVWDEQFF.

The chain employs TRBV18 and TRBJ2-5, with D unresolved. This CDR3 is 13 amino acids long. V dropped 8 bases and J dropped 5 bases, with 15 bases sitting between them. Germline CDR1 KGHSH, CDR2 LQKENI. The CDR3 reads CASAGFAGETQYF. CDR3 coding DNA: TGTGCCAGCGCCGGGTTCGCCGGGGAGACCCAGTACTTC.

The rearrangement uses TRBV5-1 and TRBJ2-1; D is unresolved. The germline CDR1 and CDR2 sequences are SGHRS and YFSETQ. V lost 2 bases and J 5 bases, leaving 20 bases between the germline ends. The CDR3 covers 17 residues. For the CDR3, the DNA is TGCGCCAGCAGCTTTCTCCCAGATAAGACGGACGACAATGAGCAGTTCTTC. Its translation: CASSFLPDKTDDNEQFF.

This clonotype was detected only a few times. V is TRBV30 and J is TRBJ2-7; D is perhaps TRBD1 or TRBD2 (5 bases each). CDR1 GTSNPN and CDR2 SVGIG come from the germline V gene (reference sequence). This CDR3 has 11 amino acids. Trimming pared 0 bases from V and 7 bases from J, leaving 7 bases between. The CDR3: CAWSVGREQYF. CDR3 DNA: TGTGCCTGGAGTGTGGGACGGGAGCAGTACTTC.